This T cell receptor (beta chain) was found in a study of T cells after yellow fever vaccination. Overall study findings and caveats: Re-detected after boosting: most primary clones, more than 95% of CD4 and roughly 88% of CD8. Overlap between CD4 and CD8 compartments was detected for a small share of clonotypes. Weaker overall was a secondary response that nonetheless peaked faster, on day 5 versus 15.

Germline V CDR1 and CDR2: PRHDT, FYEKMQ (reference sequence). This CDR3 spans 15 amino acids. Trimming left V 5 bases short and J 8 bases short, with 21 bases between. UMIs were added to TCR cDNA along with a universal primer site when it was made by 5'RACE template switching. TCRdb re-analysed the 5' RACE reads in MiXCR, keeping a single row per CDR3 protein. The sample contains about 330,000 distinct CDR3 sequences, about 7.8% of which appear only once. A few counts support this clonotype. Its antigen is as yet unknown. The chain recombines TRBV13 with TRBJ1-2; D might be TRBD1 (5 bases). The sequence derives from a man younger than 35 who received the YFV17D yellow fever vaccine. The source material was PBMCs, sampled more than 35 days after the first yellow fever vaccination. CDR3: CASSQGPGTAWGYTF. CDR3 coding DNA: TGTGCCAGCAGCCAGGGCCCGGGTACAGCGTGGGGCTACACCTTC. Variable domain in full (rest from reference TRBV13 and TRBJ1-2): AAGVIQSPRHLIKEKRETATLKCYPIPRHDTVYWYQQGPGQDPQFLISFYEKMQSDKGSIPDRFSAQQFSDYHSELNMSSLELGDSALYFCASSQGPGTAWGYTFGSGTRLTVV.